Each of the 27 T cell receptor beta chains below was sequenced from the same sample in a study of preoperative IRX-2 immunotherapy in early breast cancer. The repertoire was sequenced with immunoSEQ multiplex PCR; TCRdb's copy has only in-frame clones and lacks some. The sample lists roughly 40,000 clones, approximately 80% occurring once. Sample treatment: preoperative locoregional IRX-2 cytokine immunotherapy. Sequencing used tumor tissue, obtained after IRX-2 immunotherapy. Receptor source: a human donor with breast cancer.

The chain has TRBV6-8 and TRBJ2-1; no reliable D call. There are 12 residues in the CDR3. Looked up from germline, CDR1 is MNHGY and CDR2 is SAAAGT. Trimming took 6 bases from V and 10 from J, leaving 13 bases between them. This chain's CDR3 is CASRTTGPEQFF. DNA for the CDR3: TGTGCCAGCAGGACGACCGGGCCCGAGCAGTTCTTC.

The chain has TRBV5-1 and TRBJ2-5; D is possibly TRBD2 (5 bases). The CDR3 length is 15 residues. The V end lost 4 bases, the J end lost 4 bases, and 17 bases lay between the germline ends. Germline CDR1 reads SGHRS; CDR2 reads YFSETQ. The CDR3 sequence is CASSPNGNRGETQYF. In DNA form, the CDR3 reads TGCGCCAGCAGCCCAAACGGCAACCGGGGAGAGACCCAGTACTTC.

The chain carries TRBV6-8 and TRBJ2-1; TRBD2 matches at 9 bases. CDR1 is MNHGY, CDR2 SAAAGT, per germline. Unmatched junction bases numbered 11, after V lost 6 bases and J lost 8 bases. The CDR3 is made up of 15 amino acids. CDR3 region: CASSPGTSPRDEQFF. The CDR3 nucleotides are TGTGCCAGCAGCCCCGGGACTAGCCCTAGGGATGAGCAGTTCTTC.

This chain uses TRBV6-8 with TRBJ1-5; D is perhaps TRBD1 (6 bases). Germline V gene sequence: CDR1 MNHGY, CDR2 SAAAGT. V was trimmed by 6 bases and J by 2 bases, leaving 11 bases between them. This CDR3 contains 14 residues. The CDR3 loop is CASRTRGGNQPQHF. In DNA form, the CDR3 reads TGTGCCAGCAGAACAAGGGGGGGCAATCAGCCCCAGCATTTT.

V is TRBV5-1 and J is TRBJ2-2; 7 bases are shared with TRBD2. This CDR3 has 14 amino acids. V gave up 5 bases and J gave up 3 bases; unmatched junction bases: 4. Germline CDR1 is SGHRS and CDR2 is YFSETQ. Here the CDR3 DNA reads TGCGCCAGCAGACGGGGAGGGGACACCGGGGAGCTGTTTTTT. Amino acid sequence: CASRRGGDTGELFF.

This rearrangement joins TRBV5-1 to TRBJ2-5, with TRBD2 matching over 9 bases. This CDR3 contains 15 residues. The germline CDR1 and CDR2 sequences are SGHRS and YFSETQ. The junction had 13 bases not matched to a gene; V was cut back by 4 bases and J by 9 bases. In nucleotides, the CDR3 is TGCGCCAGCAGCCCACGGACTAGCGACTATATGGCCCAGTACTTC. It specifies CASSPRTSDYMAQYF.

The rearrangement uses TRBV29-1 and TRBJ1-2; TRBD1 agrees at 12 bases. The CDR3 sequence is 14 residues long. Germline CDR1 and CDR2: SQVTM and ANQGSEA. CDR3 DNA: TGCAGTGTCGGGACAGGGGGCATTAACTATGGCTACACCTTC. Protein: CSVGTGGINYGYTF.

This sequence joins TRBV22-1 and TRBJ1-5. TRBV22-1 corresponds to a pseudogene. The CDR3 sequence is 15 residues long. The CDR3 protein is CASREQGPSNQPQHF. The DNA of the CDR3 is TGTGCCAGCAGAGAACAAGGCCCTAGTAATCAGCCCCAGCATTTT.

The rearrangement uses TRBV10-2 and TRBJ1-3, with D maybe TRBD1 (6 bases). V lost 6 bases and J 2 bases, leaving 11 bases between the germline ends. The germline CDR1 and CDR2 sequences are WSHSY and SAAADI. The CDR3 is made up of 14 amino acids. In DNA form, the CDR3 reads TGCGCCAGCAGCATTACAGGGACTGGAAACACCATATATTTT. It codes for CASSITGTGNTIYF.

The genes are TRBV19 and TRBJ2-7, with 9 bases matching TRBD1. The CDR3 is made up of 16 amino acids. J was trimmed by 5 bases and V by 10 bases; bases with no gene match: 18. Germline lookup yields CDR1 LNHDA and CDR2 SQIVND (reference sequence). This CDR3 reads CATGPGTGPLGDEQYF. The CDR3 DNA reads TGTGCCACCGGGCCCGGGACAGGGCCGCTAGGCGACGAGCAGTACTTC.

This clone turned up a few times. The chain joins TRBV5-1 to TRBJ2-1; D is undetermined. The CDR3 length is 17 residues. Germline loops: CDR1 SGHRS, CDR2 YFSETQ. V was cut by 1 base and J by 4 bases, with 18 bases left in between. CDR3 nucleotides: TGCGCCAGCAGCTTGTTCTCGCGGTGGGGTTCATACAATGAGCAGTTCTTC. Translated: CASSLFSRWGSYNEQFF.

J is TRBJ1-5 and V is TRBV29-1; D is possibly TRBD1 (6 bases). CDR3 length: 14 amino acids. V shed 7 bases and J shed 4 bases, with 17 bases lying between them. CDR1 and CDR2 (germline): SQVTM, ANQGSEA. CDR3 amino acids: CSAGGQDPNQPQHF. For the CDR3, the DNA is TGCAGCGCCGGGGGGCAAGATCCTAATCAGCCCCAGCATTTT.

V gene TRBV7-6 combines with J gene TRBJ2-3, with 14 bases aligning to TRBD2. V lost 5 bases and J lost 0; bases outside the gene matches: 10. Germline loops: CDR1 SGHVS, CDR2 FNYEAQ. CDR3 length: 19 amino acids. CDR3 amino acids: CASSLDGTSGGISTDTQYF. The DNA for the CDR3 is TGTGCCAGCAGCCTGGATGGGACTAGCGGGGGTATTAGCACAGATACGCAGTATTTT.

The J gene is TRBJ1-2, the V gene TRBV2; D remains unclear. Germline CDR1 is SNHLY and CDR2 is FYNNEI. The CDR3 has 13 amino acids. V gave up 2 bases and J gave up 4 bases, with 8 bases separating them. CDR3 amino acids: CASSERQVYGYTF. In DNA, the CDR3 is TGTGCCAGCAGTGAACGGCAGGTCTATGGCTACACCTTC.

The chain recombines TRBV5-1 with TRBJ2-1; 8 bases are shared with TRBD2. The CDR3 consists of 17 residues. Germline CDR1 SGHRS, CDR2 YFSETQ. J was trimmed by 6 bases and V by 4 bases; bases with no gene match: 15. The CDR3 is CASSPDKVGGALNEQFF. The CDR3 DNA reads TGCGCCAGCAGCCCGGATAAGGTCGGGGGGGCCCTCAATGAGCAGTTCTTC.

This clone was recorded once. The chain combines TRBV5-1 with TRBJ2-2; D remains ambiguous. V was shortened by 0 bases and J by 1 base, with 7 bases between the two germline ends. The CDR3 has 15 residues. Germline loops: CDR1 SGHRS, CDR2 YFSETQ. DNA for the CDR3: TGCGCCAGCAGCTTGGACAGAATGAACACCGGGGAGCTGTTTTTT. Encoded protein: CASSLDRMNTGELFF.

This sequence joins TRBV30 and TRBJ1-4; D is uncertain. Trimming stripped 0 bases from V and 5 bases from J, with 4 bases between. In germline, CDR1 is GTSNPN, CDR2 SVGIG (reference sequence). The CDR3 contains 12 residues. This CDR3 is CAWSVRNEKLFF. The DNA of the CDR3 is TGTGCCTGGAGTGTCAGAAATGAAAAACTGTTTTTT. Looking up the rest from reference TRBV30 and TRBJ1-4 gives the full variable domain: SQTIHQWPATLVQPVGSPLSLECTVEGTSNPNLYWYRQAAGRGLQLLFYSVGIGQISSEVPQNLSASRPQDRQFILSSKKLLLSDSGFYLCAWSVRNEKLFFGSGTQLSVL.

This rearrangement joins TRBV7-8 to TRBJ2-2; 12 nucleotides match TRBD2. There are 17 residues in the CDR3. The germline gives CDR1 SGHVS, CDR2 FQNEAQ. Trimming at V came to 5 bases and at J to 1 base, leaving 5 bases not matched to a gene. Written as DNA, the CDR3 is TGTGCCAGCAGCCCCCTGACTAGCGGGGGGAACACCGGGGAGCTGTTTTTT. It encodes CASSPLTSGGNTGELFF.

This chain uses TRBV6-8 with TRBJ1-2; 7 bases match TRBD1. CDR1 and CDR2 from the germline V gene are MNHGY and SAAAGT. The V and J ends lost 8 bases and 7 bases, in that order; junction bases with no gene match: 7. The CDR3 length is 12 residues. The CDR3 sequence: CASLGQYIGYTF. The CDR3 nucleotides are TGTGCCAGCCTGGGACAGTATATTGGCTACACCTTC.

The chain uses TRBV18 and TRBJ2-2; a possible D gene is TRBD1 (5 bases). Trimming pared 5 bases from V and 0 bases from J, leaving 13 bases between. This CDR3 is built from 16 residues. Germline assignment: CDR1 KGHSH and CDR2 LQKENI. CDR3 DNA: TGTGCCAGCTCAGCAGGGAAGGGCCCGAACACCGGGGAGCTGTTTTTT. Amino acids: CASSAGKGPNTGELFF.

The V and J genes are TRBV5-1 and TRBJ1-3, with TRBD1 identical over 7 bases. V lost 5 bases, J lost 2 bases, and 4 bases stayed unmatched. CDR3 length: 14 amino acids. Germline-derived CDR1 and CDR2 are SGHRS and YFSETQ. The CDR3 is CASRVQGAGNTIYF. The CDR3 DNA reads TGCGCCAGCAGGGTCCAGGGGGCTGGAAACACCATATATTTT.

This sequence joins TRBV11-3 and TRBJ2-5, with 12 bases matching TRBD2. Germline values: CDR1 SGHNT, CDR2 YENEEA. Trimming took 3 bases from V and 3 from J; bases not matched to a gene: 2. This CDR3 contains 15 residues. The CDR3 coding sequence is TGTGCCAGCAGCTTGACTAGCGGGAGCGAAGAGACCCAGTACTTC. This encodes CASSLTSGSEETQYF.

V usage is TRBV5-1 and J usage is TRBJ1-2; 9 positions match TRBD1. The CDR3 runs to 16 residues. The V segment lost 0 bases and the J segment 8 bases; nucleotides outside the gene matches: 11. Germline-derived CDR1 and CDR2 are SGHRS and YFSETQ. The CDR3 nucleotides read TGCGCCAGCAGCTTGGGGATGCTACAGGGGGCGGAAGGCTACACCTTC. Translating it yields CASSLGMLQGAEGYTF.

V gene TRBV30 combines with J gene TRBJ1-2; D perhaps matches TRBD1 (6 bases). Trimming removed 0 bases at V and 7 bases at J, with 12 bases between. The CDR3 is 13 amino acids. CDR1 is GTSNPN and CDR2 is SVGIG in the germline V gene (reference sequence). The CDR3 DNA is TGTGCCTGGAGTGTACTAGGGGGGTTTGGCTACACCTTC. Amino acid sequence: CAWSVLGGFGYTF.

This clone was seen a few times. One end of the junction does not line up with germline, which may come from a read error. The V gene is TRBV7-1, the J gene TRBJ2-2; no reliable D call. TRBV7-1 is classed as an ORF, of uncertain function. The CDR3 sequence is 14 residues long. Written as DNA, the CDR3 is TGTGCCAGCAGCTTAGGTGGGAACACCGAGGAGCTGTTTTTT. Its translation is CASSLGGNTEELFF.

J is TRBJ1-4 and V is TRBV11-3; weak D call: TRBD1 (5 bases). Germline V gives CDR1 SGHNT, CDR2 YENEEA. CDR3 length equals 18 residues. Trimming removed 5 bases from V and 2 bases from J, with 21 bases in between. CDR3 nucleotide sequence: TGTGCCAGCAGCCGCAGTAGGACACGGGCGGTTACTAATGAAAAACTGTTTTTT. Protein product: CASSRSRTRAVTNEKLFF. Looking up the rest from reference TRBV11-3 and TRBJ1-4 gives the full variable domain: EAGVVQSPRYKIIEKKQPVAFWCNPISGHNTLYWYLQNLGQGPELLIRYENEEAVDDSQLPKDRFSAERLKGVDSTLKIQPAELGDSAVYLCASSRSRTRAVTNEKLFFGSGTQLSVL.

The chain uses TRBV15 and TRBJ2-5; 11 nucleotides agree with TRBD2. CDR3 length equals 15 residues. Trimming at V came to 0 bases and at J to 5 bases, leaving 2 bases not matched to a gene. The V gene's germline CDR1 is LNHNV and CDR2 YYDKDF (reference sequence). The CDR3 DNA follows: TGTGCCACCAGCAGAGATCCTAGCGGGGGGGAGACCCAGTACTTC. Protein sequence: CATSRDPSGGETQYF.